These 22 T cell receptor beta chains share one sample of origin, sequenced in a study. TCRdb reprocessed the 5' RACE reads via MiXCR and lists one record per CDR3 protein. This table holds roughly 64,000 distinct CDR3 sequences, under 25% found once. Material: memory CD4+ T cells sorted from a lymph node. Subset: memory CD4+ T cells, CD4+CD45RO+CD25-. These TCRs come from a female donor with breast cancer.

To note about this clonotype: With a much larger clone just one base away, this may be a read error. CDR3 sequence reads: CASSYFANTEAYF. In DNA, the CDR3 is TGTGCCAGCAGTTATTTCGCGAACACTGAAGCTTACTTT. The V gene is TRBV6-2 or TRBV6-3, the J gene TRBJ1-1; no clear D gene. The CDR3 is 13 residues long. Per germline, CDR1 MNHEY and CDR2 SVGEGT.

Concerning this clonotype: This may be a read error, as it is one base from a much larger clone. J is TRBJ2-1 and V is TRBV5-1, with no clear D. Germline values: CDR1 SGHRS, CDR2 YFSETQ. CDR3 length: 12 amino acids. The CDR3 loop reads CASSLMADEQSF. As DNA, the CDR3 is TGCGCCAGCAGCTTGATGGCGGATGAGCAGTCCTTC.

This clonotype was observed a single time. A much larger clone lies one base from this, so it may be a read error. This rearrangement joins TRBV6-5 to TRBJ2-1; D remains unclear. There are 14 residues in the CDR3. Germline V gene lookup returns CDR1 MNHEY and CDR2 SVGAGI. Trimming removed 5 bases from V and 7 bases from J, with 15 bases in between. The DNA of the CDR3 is TGTGCCAGCAGTCAAGGGCCTGCGAATAATGAGCAGTTCTTC. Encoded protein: CASSQGPANNEQFF.

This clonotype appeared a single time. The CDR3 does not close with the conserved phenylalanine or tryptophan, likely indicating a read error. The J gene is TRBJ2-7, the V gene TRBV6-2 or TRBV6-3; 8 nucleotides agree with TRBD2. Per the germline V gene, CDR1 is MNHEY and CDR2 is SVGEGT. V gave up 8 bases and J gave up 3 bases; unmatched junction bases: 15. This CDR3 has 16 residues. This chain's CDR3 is CASQAGGLAGYYEQYS. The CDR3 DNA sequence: TGTGCCAGCCAAGCCGGAGGCCTAGCGGGTTACTACGAGCAGTACTCC.

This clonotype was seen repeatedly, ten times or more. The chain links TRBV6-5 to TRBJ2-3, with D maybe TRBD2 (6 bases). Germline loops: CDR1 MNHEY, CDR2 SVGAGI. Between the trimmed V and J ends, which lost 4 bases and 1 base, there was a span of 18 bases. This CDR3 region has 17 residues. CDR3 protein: CASSSAGWGGGTDTQYF. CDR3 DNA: TGTGCCAGCAGTTCCGCCGGTTGGGGCGGGGGCACAGATACGCAGTATTTT.

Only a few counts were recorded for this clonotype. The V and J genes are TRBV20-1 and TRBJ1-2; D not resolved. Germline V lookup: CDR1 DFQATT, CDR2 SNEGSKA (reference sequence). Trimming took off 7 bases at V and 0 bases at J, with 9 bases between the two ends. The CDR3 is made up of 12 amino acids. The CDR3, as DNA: TGCAGTGTTCGCGGGACTAACTATGGCTACACCTTC. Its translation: CSVRGTNYGYTF.

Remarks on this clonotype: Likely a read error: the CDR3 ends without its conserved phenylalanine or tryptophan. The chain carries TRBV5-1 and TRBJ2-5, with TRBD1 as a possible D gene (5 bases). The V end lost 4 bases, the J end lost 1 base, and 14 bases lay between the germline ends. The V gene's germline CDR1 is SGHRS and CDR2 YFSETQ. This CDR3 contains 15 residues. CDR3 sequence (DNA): TGCGCCAGCAGCCCCACAGGTACCGGCCAAGAGACCCAGTACTAC. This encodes CASSPTGTGQETQYY.

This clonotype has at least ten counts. CDR3 DNA sequence: TGTGCCAGCAGTGAGGTGGGCGGCGGCTATGGCTACACCTTC. Its translation is CASSEVGGGYGYTF. The chain has TRBV6-1 and TRBJ1-2; D remains ambiguous. CDR1 is MNHNS, CDR2 SASEGT, per germline. V lost 3 bases and J 4 bases, leaving 12 bases between the germline ends. The CDR3 contains 14 residues.

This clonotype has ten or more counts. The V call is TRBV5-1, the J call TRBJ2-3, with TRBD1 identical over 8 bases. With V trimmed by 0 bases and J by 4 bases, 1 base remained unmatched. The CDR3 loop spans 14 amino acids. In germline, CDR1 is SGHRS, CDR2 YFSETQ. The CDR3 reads CASSLAGGADTQYF. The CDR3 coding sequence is TGCGCCAGCAGCTTGGCAGGGGGCGCAGATACGCAGTATTTT. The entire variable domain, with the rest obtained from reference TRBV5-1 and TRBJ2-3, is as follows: KAGVTQTPRYLIKTRGQQVTLSCSPISGHRSVSWYQQTPGQGLQFLFEYFSETQRNKGNFPGRFSGRQFSNSRSEMNVSTLELGDSALYLCASSLAGGADTQYFGPGTRLTVL.

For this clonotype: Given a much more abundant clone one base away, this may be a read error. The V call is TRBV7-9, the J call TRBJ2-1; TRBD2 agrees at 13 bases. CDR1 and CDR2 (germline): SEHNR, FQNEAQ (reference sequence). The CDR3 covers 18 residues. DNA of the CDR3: TGTGCCAGCAGCGCTTCCGGGACTAGCGGGAAATCCTACAATGAGCAGTGCTTC. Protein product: CASSASGTSGKSYNEQCF.

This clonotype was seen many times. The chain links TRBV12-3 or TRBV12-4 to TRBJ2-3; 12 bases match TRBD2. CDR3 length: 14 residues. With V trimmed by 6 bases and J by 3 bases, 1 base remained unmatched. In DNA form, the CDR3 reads TGTGCCAGCAGGACTAGCGGGGGAACAGATACGCAGTATTTT. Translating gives CASRTSGGTDTQYF.

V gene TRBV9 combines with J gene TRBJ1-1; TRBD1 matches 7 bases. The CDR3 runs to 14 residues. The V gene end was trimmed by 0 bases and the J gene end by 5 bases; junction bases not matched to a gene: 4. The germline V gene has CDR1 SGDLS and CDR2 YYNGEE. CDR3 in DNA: TGTGCCAGCAGCGTAGAGGCAGGGGGAACTGAAGCTTTCTTT. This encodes CASSVEAGGTEAFF.

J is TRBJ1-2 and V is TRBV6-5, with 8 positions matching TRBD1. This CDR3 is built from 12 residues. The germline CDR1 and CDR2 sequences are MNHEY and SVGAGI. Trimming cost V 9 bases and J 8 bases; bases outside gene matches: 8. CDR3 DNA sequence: TGTGCCAGAAGGACAGGGATGGTAGGCTACACCTTC. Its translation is CARRTGMVGYTF.

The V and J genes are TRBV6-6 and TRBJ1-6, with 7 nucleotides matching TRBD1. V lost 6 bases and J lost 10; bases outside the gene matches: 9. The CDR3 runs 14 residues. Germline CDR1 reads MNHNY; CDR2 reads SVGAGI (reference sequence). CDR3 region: CASSLQGQYSPLHF. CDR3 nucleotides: TGTGCCAGCAGCTTGCAGGGACAGTACTCACCCCTCCACTTT.

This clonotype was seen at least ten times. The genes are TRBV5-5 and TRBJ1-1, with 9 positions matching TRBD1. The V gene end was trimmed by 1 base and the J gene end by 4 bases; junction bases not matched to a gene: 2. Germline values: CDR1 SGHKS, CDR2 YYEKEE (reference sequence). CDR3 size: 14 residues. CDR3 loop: CASSLTGGGTEAFF. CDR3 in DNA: TGTGCCAGCAGCTTGACAGGGGGCGGCACTGAAGCTTTCTTT.

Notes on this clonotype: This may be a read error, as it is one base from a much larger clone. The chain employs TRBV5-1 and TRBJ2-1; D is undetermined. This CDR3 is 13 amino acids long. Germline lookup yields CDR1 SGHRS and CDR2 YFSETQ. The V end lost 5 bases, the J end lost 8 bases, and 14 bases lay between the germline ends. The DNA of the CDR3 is TGCGCCAGCAGACGGCGAGCGTCGGATGAGCAGTTCTTC. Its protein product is CASRRRASDEQFF.

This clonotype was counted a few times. The CDR3 nucleotides are TGCGCCAGCAGCTTGGACGGGGGGGTCAATGAGCAGTTCTTC. Translating it yields CASSLDGGVNEQFF. V and J are TRBV5-1 and TRBJ2-1, with 8 bases matching TRBD2. This CDR3 spans 14 amino acids. Germline V lookup: CDR1 SGHRS, CDR2 YFSETQ. V lost 0 bases and J lost 6; bases outside the gene matches: 2.

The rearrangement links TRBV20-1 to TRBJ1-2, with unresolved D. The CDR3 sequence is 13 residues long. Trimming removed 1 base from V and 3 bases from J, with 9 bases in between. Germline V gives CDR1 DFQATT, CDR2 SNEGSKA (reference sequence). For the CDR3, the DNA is TGCAGTGCTAGAGTCCGGACCGACTATGGCTACACCTTC. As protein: CSARVRTDYGYTF.

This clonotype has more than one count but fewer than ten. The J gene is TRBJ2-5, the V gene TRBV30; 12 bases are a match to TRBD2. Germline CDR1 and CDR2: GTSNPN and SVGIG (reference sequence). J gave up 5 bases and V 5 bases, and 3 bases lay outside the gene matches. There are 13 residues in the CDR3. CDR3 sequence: CAWCLAGGETQYF. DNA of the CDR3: TGTGCCTGGTGTCTAGCGGGAGGGGAGACCCAGTACTTC.

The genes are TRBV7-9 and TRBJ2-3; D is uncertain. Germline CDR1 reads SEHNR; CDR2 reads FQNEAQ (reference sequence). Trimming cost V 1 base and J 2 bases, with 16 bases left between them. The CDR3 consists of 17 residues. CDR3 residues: CASSLEVRTISTDTQYF. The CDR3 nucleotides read TGTGCCAGCAGCTTAGAAGTACGCACCATATCCACAGATACGCAGTATTTT.

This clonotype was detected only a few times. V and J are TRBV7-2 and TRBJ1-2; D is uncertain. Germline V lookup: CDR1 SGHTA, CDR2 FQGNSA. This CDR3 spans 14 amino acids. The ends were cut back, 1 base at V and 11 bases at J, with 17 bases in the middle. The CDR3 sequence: CASSLGPGSGEYTF. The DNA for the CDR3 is TGTGCCAGCAGCTTAGGCCCGGGTTCTGGAGAGTACACCTTC.

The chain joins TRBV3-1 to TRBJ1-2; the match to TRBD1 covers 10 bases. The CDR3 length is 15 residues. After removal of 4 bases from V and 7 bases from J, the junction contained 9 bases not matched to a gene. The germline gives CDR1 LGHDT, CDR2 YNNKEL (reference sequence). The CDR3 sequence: CASSRFAGQGIGYTF. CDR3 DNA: TGTGCCAGCAGCCGATTCGCGGGACAGGGGATTGGCTACACCTTC.